This note documents a single TCR beta chain sequence. Some clones are missing from TCRdb's copy, which holds only in-frame ones; the method was immunoSEQ multiplex PCR. This sample has some 460,000 clones, with approximately 86% found just once. This sample was included in a study of blood T cell repertoires in COVID-19. This study enrolled people aged 18 to 89 from about two dozen US geographic areas. The sequencing sample was made of PBMCs or T cells enriched from blood (not recorded which). The clonotype originates from a woman aged 18-29 years who had recovered from COVID-19.

CDR3: CASSPGEYEQYF. In DNA form, the CDR3 reads TGTGCCAGCAGCCCCGGAGAATACGAGCAGTACTTC. The V and J genes are TRBV2 and TRBJ2-7; D unclear. CDR1 SNHLY and CDR2 FYNNEI come from the germline V gene. V lost 6 bases and J 4 bases, leaving 10 bases between the germline ends. The CDR3 totals 12 residues. The full variable domain, with the rest looked up from reference TRBV2 and TRBJ2-7, is EPEVTQTPSHQVTQMGQEVILRCVPISNHLYFYWYRQILGQKVEFLVSFYNNEISEKSEIFDDQFSVERPDGSNFTLKIRSTKLEDSAMYFCASSPGEYEQYFGPGTRLTVT.